The T cell receptor (beta chain) under discussion was sequenced for a study of shared clonotypes between healthy human individuals. Only in-frame clones appear in the TCRdb table, and some are missing; sequencing was by immunoSEQ multiplex PCR. The data contain about 1.1 million clones, approximately 80% of them singletons. This clone was observed a handful of times. The receptor was isolated from a man younger than 35 in good health. Some clones in this sample may be carry-over from other donors' samples. The source material was memory CD4+ T cells from PBMCs. Subset reported: CD45RA-negative fraction.

The CDR3, as DNA: TGTGCCACCAGCAAGCTTTCGGTAGACCTCACAGATACGCAGTATTTT. It translates to CATSKLSVDLTDTQYF. The rearrangement joins TRBV15 to TRBJ2-3; D remains unclear. The length of the CDR3 is 16 residues. Germline V CDR1 and CDR2: LNHNV, YYDKDF (reference sequence). V lost 4 bases and J 2 bases, leaving 16 bases between the germline ends.